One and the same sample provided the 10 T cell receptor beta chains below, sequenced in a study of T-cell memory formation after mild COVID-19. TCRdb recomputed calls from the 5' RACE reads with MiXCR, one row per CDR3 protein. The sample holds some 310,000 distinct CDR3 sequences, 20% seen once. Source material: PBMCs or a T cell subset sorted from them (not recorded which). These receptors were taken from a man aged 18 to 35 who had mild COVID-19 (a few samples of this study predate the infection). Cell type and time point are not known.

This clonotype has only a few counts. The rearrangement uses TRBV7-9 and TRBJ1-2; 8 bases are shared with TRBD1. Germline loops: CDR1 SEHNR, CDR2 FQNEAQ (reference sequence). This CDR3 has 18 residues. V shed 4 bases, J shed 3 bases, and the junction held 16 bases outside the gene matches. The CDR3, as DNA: TGTGCCAGCAGCTCCGGAAACCCCGGGACAGGAACTTACTATGGCTACACCTTC. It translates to CASSSGNPGTGTYYGYTF.

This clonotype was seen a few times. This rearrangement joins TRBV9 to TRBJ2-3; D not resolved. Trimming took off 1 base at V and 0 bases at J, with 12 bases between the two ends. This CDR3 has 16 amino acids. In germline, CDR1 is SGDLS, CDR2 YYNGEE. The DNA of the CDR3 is TGTGCCAGCAGCGTACCGACCGGAACTAGCACAGATACGCAGTATTTT. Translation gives CASSVPTGTSTDTQYF.

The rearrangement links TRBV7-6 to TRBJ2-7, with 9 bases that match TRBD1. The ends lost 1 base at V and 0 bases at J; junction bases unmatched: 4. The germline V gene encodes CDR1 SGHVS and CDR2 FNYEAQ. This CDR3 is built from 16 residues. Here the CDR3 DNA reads TGTGCCAGCAGCTTAGGGGGACAGGGAAGCTCCTACGAGCAGTACTTC. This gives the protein CASSLGGQGSSYEQYF. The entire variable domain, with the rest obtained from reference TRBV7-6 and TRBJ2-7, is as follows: GAGVSQSPRYKVTKRGQDVALRCDPISGHVSLYWYRQALGQGPEFLTYFNYEAQQDKSGLPNDRFSAERPEGSISTLTIQRTEQRDSAMYRCASSLGGQGSSYEQYFGPGTRLTVT.

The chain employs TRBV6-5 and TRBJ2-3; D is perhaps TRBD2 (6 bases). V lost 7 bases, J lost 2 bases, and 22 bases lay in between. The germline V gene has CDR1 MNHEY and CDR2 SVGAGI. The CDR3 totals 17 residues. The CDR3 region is CASNRGGAPTLTDTQYF. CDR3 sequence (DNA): TGTGCCAGCAATCGGGGCGGGGCTCCAACCCTCACAGATACGCAGTATTTT.

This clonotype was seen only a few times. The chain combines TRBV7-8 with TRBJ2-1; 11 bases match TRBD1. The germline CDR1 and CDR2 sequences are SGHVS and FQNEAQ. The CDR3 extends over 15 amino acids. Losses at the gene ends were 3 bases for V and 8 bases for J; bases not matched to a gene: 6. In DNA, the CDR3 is TGTGCCAGCAGCTTGGGGACAGGGGGGGTCCATGAGCAGTTCTTC. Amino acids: CASSLGTGGVHEQFF. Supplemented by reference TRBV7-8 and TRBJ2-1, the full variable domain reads GAGVSQSPRYKVAKRGQDVALRCDPISGHVSLFWYQQALGQGPEFLTYFQNEAQLDKSGLPSDRFFAERPEGSVSTLKIQRTQQEDSAVYLCASSLGTGGVHEQFFGPGTRLTVL.

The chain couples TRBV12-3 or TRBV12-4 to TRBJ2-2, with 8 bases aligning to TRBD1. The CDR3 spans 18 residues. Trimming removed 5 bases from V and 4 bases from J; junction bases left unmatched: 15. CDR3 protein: CASSTFGRGLTPTGELFF. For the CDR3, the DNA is TGTGCCAGCAGTACCTTCGGCAGGGGGCTTACCCCCACCGGGGAGCTGTTTTTT.

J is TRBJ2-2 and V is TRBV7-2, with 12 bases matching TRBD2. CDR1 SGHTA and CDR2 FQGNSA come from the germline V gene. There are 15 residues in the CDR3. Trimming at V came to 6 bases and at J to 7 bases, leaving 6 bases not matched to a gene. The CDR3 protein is CASRPSGGANGELFF. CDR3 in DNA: TGTGCCAGCAGACCTAGCGGGGGGGCAAACGGGGAGCTGTTTTTT.

The CDR3 bases are TGCGCCAGCAGCTGGGCGGGCTTTGAAGGCTACACCTTC. This translates into CASSWAGFEGYTF. The V call is TRBV4-3, the J call TRBJ1-2; D is undetermined. The germline V gene encodes CDR1 LGHNA and CDR2 YSLEER. The ends were cut back, 5 bases at V and 8 bases at J, with 15 bases in the middle. The CDR3 runs 13 residues.

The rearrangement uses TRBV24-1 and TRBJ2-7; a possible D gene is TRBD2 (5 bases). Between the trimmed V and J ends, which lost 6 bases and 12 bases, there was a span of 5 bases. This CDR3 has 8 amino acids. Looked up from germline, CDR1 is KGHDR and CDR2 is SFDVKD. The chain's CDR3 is CATSRGYF. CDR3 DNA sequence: TGTGCCACCAGTCGGGGGTACTTC.

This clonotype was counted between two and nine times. The CDR3 region has the DNA TGTGCCAGCAGTACCCAGACCGGGGAGCTGTTTTTT. Translating gives CASSTQTGELFF. The rearrangement uses TRBV12-3 or TRBV12-4 and TRBJ2-2, with D uncertain. The CDR3 covers 12 residues. The V gene lost 5 bases and the J gene lost 5 bases, with 6 bases spanning the gap.